These 28 T cell receptor beta chains originate from one sample sequenced in a study of response to subunit inactivated influenza vaccine. A single record per CDR3 protein comes from TCRdb applying MiXCR to the RT-PCR reads. The sample consists of about 520,000 distinct CDR3 sequences, approximately 24% of them appearing once. The sample here was CD4+ T cells sorted from PBMCs, taken around 5 days after vaccination. The source is a man aged 50 to 59 who received an inactivated influenza vaccine.

This chain uses TRBV5-1 with TRBJ2-5; D is undetermined. The CDR3 spans 14 residues. Germline CDR1 is SGHRS and CDR2 is YFSETQ. Trimming cost V 1 base and J 4 bases, with 11 bases left between them. CDR3 nucleotides: TGCGCCAGCAGCTTGCTACCCTCGCGAGAGACCCAGTACTTC. It specifies CASSLLPSRETQYF.

This clonotype has a handful of counts. The V and J genes are TRBV12-3 or TRBV12-4 and TRBJ2-1; 15 positions match TRBD2. The length of the CDR3 is 17 residues. Trimming cost V 8 bases and J 0 bases; bases outside gene matches: 5. CDR3 sequence: CASGLAGGSPSYNEQFF. The CDR3 bases are TGTGCCAGCGGACTAGCGGGGGGGAGCCCCTCCTACAATGAGCAGTTCTTC.

The chain recombines TRBV19 with TRBJ2-7; weak D call: TRBD1 (5 bases). With 3 bases removed from V and 0 bases from J, the gap between germline ends came to 24 bases. This CDR3 has 19 residues. Germline-derived CDR1 and CDR2 are LNHDA and SQIVND (reference sequence). CDR3 sequence (DNA): TGTGCCAGTAGTATCTGGCAGGGCGATCTTCTACGCGGCTCCTACGAGCAGTACTTC. Translating gives CASSIWQGDLLRGSYEQYF.

The V call is TRBV4-3, the J call TRBJ2-2; 8 bases fit TRBD1. V shed 0 bases and J 8 bases; nucleotides not matched to a gene: 2. The germline V gene has CDR1 LGHNA and CDR2 YSLEER. The CDR3 runs to 14 residues. In DNA, the CDR3 is TGCGCCAGCAGCCAAGACAGGGGGCGGGGGGAGCTGTTTTTT. This gives the protein CASSQDRGRGELFF.

This clonotype was detected a few times. J is TRBJ2-5 and V is TRBV3-1; 7 nucleotides agree with TRBD1. Germline V CDR1 and CDR2: LGHDT, YNNKEL (reference sequence). With 1 base clipped from V and 1 base from J, the junction kept 6 bases outside the gene matches. There are 16 residues in the CDR3. CDR3 sequence: CASSQVGQRVQETQYF. Here the CDR3 DNA reads TGTGCCAGCAGCCAAGTGGGACAGAGAGTCCAAGAGACCCAGTACTTC.

The rearrangement joins TRBV29-1 to TRBJ2-5; perhaps TRBD1 as D (5 bases). V was shortened by 6 bases and J by 2 bases, with 13 bases between the two germline ends. Germline CDR1 is SQVTM and CDR2 is ANQGSEA. The CDR3 totals 13 residues. The CDR3 here is CSVKGRIQETQYF. The CDR3 DNA follows: TGCAGCGTCAAGGGGCGTATACAAGAGACCCAGTACTTC.

The chain has TRBV5-1 and TRBJ1-1; D is perhaps TRBD1 (5 bases). The CDR3 has 17 amino acids. V gave up 4 bases and J gave up 0 bases, with 19 bases separating them. Germline assignment: CDR1 SGHRS and CDR2 YFSETQ. The CDR3 coding sequence is TGCGCCAGCAGCGGCAGGGACGGCGTTATCCTGAACACTGAAGCTTTCTTT. It translates to CASSGRDGVILNTEAFF.

The chain has TRBV6-2 or TRBV6-3 and TRBJ2-1, with 11 positions matching TRBD2. Trimming removed 8 bases from V and 0 bases from J; junction bases left unmatched: 12. The CDR3 runs to 18 residues. Per germline, CDR1 MNHEY and CDR2 SVGEGT. The CDR3 coding sequence is TGTGCCAGCGAGCCGGGACTAGCGGTTATACGCTCCTACAATGAGCAGTTCTTC. This gives the protein CASEPGLAVIRSYNEQFF.

The gene calls are TRBV12-3 or TRBV12-4 and TRBJ2-7; a weak D match, TRBD1 (5 bases). This CDR3 spans 14 amino acids. Trimming cost V 3 bases and J 4 bases, with 13 bases left between them. The CDR3 nucleotides read TGTGCCAGCAGTTTGGGGCGATCAACTTACGAGCAGTACTTC. Amino acids: CASSLGRSTYEQYF.

The chain has TRBV5-1 and TRBJ2-1, with D possibly TRBD1 on 7 matching bases. From germline, CDR1 is SGHRS and CDR2 YFSETQ. V lost 7 bases, J lost 6 bases, and 17 bases lay in between. The CDR3 contains 14 residues. In DNA, the CDR3 is TGCGCCAGCGCCGAGGGGGCTAGCGTCAATGAGCAGTTCTTC. Protein: CASAEGASVNEQFF.

The CDR3 DNA sequence: TGTGCCATCGCGAAGGGCGGCAATTCACCCCTCCACTTT. Protein product: CAIAKGGNSPLHF. The V gene is TRBV10-3, the J gene TRBJ1-6; D gene unclear. Trimming pared 8 bases from V and 7 bases from J, leaving 12 bases between. Germline CDR1 and CDR2: ENHRY and SYGVKD. The CDR3 is made up of 13 amino acids.

The chain recombines TRBV28 with TRBJ2-1, with TRBD1 matching over 8 bases. The CDR3 covers 18 residues. The germline V gene has CDR1 MDHEN and CDR2 SYDVKM. V trimming: 4 bases; J trimming: 3 bases; junction bases outside the gene matches: 14. CDR3 sequence reads: CASSSRQGKSSFYNEQFF. The CDR3 DNA follows: TGTGCCAGCAGTTCACGACAGGGGAAAAGTTCCTTCTACAATGAGCAGTTCTTC.

Comments on this clonotype: One junction end disagrees with the germline gene, perhaps due to a read error. J is TRBJ1-5 and V is TRBV12-3 or TRBV12-4; D remains unclear. CDR3 length: 15 amino acids. CDR3: CASSLAGSVNQPRHF. The CDR3 DNA reads as TGTGCCAGCAGTTTAGCAGGGAGCGTCAATCAGCCCCGGCATTTT.

This CDR3 is CASSQLGQVSKNIQYF. The CDR3 nucleotides read TGTGCCAGCAGTCAGCTGGGACAGGTTTCCAAAAACATTCAGTACTTC. V is TRBV28 and J is TRBJ2-4, with 8 bases fitting TRBD1. Germline V gene data show CDR1 as MDHEN and CDR2 as SYDVKM. The CDR3 has 16 amino acids. Germline trimming cut 5 bases from V and 2 bases from J; bases unmatched to any gene: 8.

The genes are TRBV7-9 and TRBJ2-7; 7 bases are shared with TRBD1. The V segment lost 5 bases and the J segment 7 bases; nucleotides outside the gene matches: 8. Germline V lookup: CDR1 SEHNR, CDR2 FQNEAQ (reference sequence). The CDR3 extends over 13 amino acids. In DNA, the CDR3 is TGTGCCAGCAGCAGGGGGCAAAATAAAGAGCAGTACTTC. This codes for CASSRGQNKEQYF.

This clonotype showed up just a few times. The V gene is TRBV5-1, the J gene TRBJ2-5; D possibly uses TRBD1 or TRBD2 (5 bases each). This CDR3 is built from 16 residues. The germline V gene has CDR1 SGHRS and CDR2 YFSETQ. Trimming stripped 2 bases from V and 2 bases from J, with 16 bases between. The CDR3 here is CASSLRTRGVQETQYF. The CDR3 DNA reads as TGCGCCAGCAGCTTACGGACGAGAGGGGTACAAGAGACCCAGTACTTC.

CDR3 protein: CASSFGTNVEFF. The CDR3 nucleotides are TGTGCCAGCAGCTTTGGGACCAATGTAGAGTTCTTC. The rearrangement links TRBV7-2 to TRBJ2-1; either TRBD1 or TRBD2 may fit D (5 bases each). Germline lookup yields CDR1 SGHTA and CDR2 FQGNSA. Trimming removed 3 bases from V and 14 bases from J, with 14 bases in between. The CDR3 sequence is 12 residues long.

This clonotype occurred a few times. V and J are TRBV4-3 and TRBJ2-4; TRBD1 matches 7 bases. The CDR3 totals 16 residues. After removal of 1 base from V and 2 bases from J, the junction contained 5 bases not matched to a gene. Germline CDR1 is LGHNA and CDR2 is YSLEER. CDR3 residues: CASSQVLQGSKNIQYF. For the CDR3, the DNA is TGCGCCAGCAGCCAAGTCCTACAGGGGTCCAAAAACATTCAGTACTTC.

The rearrangement joins TRBV11-2 to TRBJ1-1; D remains unclear. The CDR3 has 13 amino acids. Trimming left V 8 bases short and J 2 bases short, with 12 bases between. CDR1 is SGHAT and CDR2 is FQNNGV in the germline V gene. The chain's CDR3 is CASGIFENTEAFF. CDR3 sequence (DNA): TGTGCCAGCGGCATCTTTGAAAACACTGAAGCTTTCTTT.

The gene calls are TRBV5-5 and TRBJ2-1; D is ambiguous. The CDR3 length is 13 residues. Trimming left V 6 bases short and J 7 bases short, with 14 bases between. Germline CDR1 and CDR2: SGHKS and YYEKEE (reference sequence). The CDR3 loop reads CASTSFRVNEQFF. CDR3 coding DNA: TGTGCCAGCACCTCATTCAGAGTAAATGAGCAGTTCTTC.

The chain couples TRBV24-1 to TRBJ2-2, with D possibly being TRBD1 (5 bases). Germline V gives CDR1 KGHDR, CDR2 SFDVKD. With 2 bases removed from V and 7 bases from J, the gap between germline ends came to 10 bases. The CDR3 extends over 14 amino acids. This chain's CDR3 is CATSDWPDNGELFF. In DNA, the CDR3 is TGTGCCACCAGTGATTGGCCGGACAACGGGGAGCTGTTTTTT.

This clonotype showed up just a few times. CDR3 sequence: CASSVRQEGHYGYTF. The CDR3, as DNA: TGTGCCAGCAGCGTCCGACAGGAGGGGCACTATGGCTACACCTTC. The gene calls are TRBV9 and TRBJ1-2; the D gene is possibly TRBD1 (6 bases). Germline assignment: CDR1 SGDLS and CDR2 YYNGEE. The V end lost 2 bases, the J end lost 3 bases, and 14 bases lay between the germline ends. This CDR3 has 15 residues.

The chain carries TRBV5-1 and TRBJ1-1; the D gene is possibly TRBD1 (5 bases). The germline V and J ends were trimmed by 3 bases and 5 bases, with 11 bases remaining between them. The CDR3 sequence is 13 residues long. Germline V gene sequence: CDR1 SGHRS, CDR2 YFSETQ. This CDR3 reads CASSYLQETEAFF. The DNA for the CDR3 is TGCGCCAGCAGCTACTTACAGGAAACTGAAGCTTTCTTT.

The chain carries TRBV4-3 and TRBJ2-2; D unclear. The CDR3 runs to 15 residues. Trimming cost V 1 base and J 3 bases, with 9 bases left between them. Germline lookup yields CDR1 LGHNA and CDR2 YSLEER. The CDR3 DNA sequence: TGCGCCAGCAGCCAAGGGCTAGGGTACACCGGGGAGCTGTTTTTT. Protein sequence: CASSQGLGYTGELFF.

This clonotype was seen only a few times. The chain couples TRBV4-1 to TRBJ2-1; D gene uncertain. V gave up 0 bases and J gave up 0 bases, with 9 bases separating them. Per the germline V gene, CDR1 is MGHRA and CDR2 is YSYEKL. This CDR3 has 16 amino acids. The CDR3 loop reads CASSQDFTSSYNEQFF. DNA for the CDR3: TGCGCCAGCAGCCAAGATTTCACGAGCTCCTACAATGAGCAGTTCTTC.

This chain uses TRBV4-2 with TRBJ2-3; the D gene is possibly TRBD1 (5 bases). The CDR3 has 17 residues. In germline, CDR1 is LGHNA, CDR2 YNFKEQ. Between the trimmed V and J ends, which lost 0 bases and 2 bases, there was a span of 15 bases. DNA of the CDR3: TGTGCCAGCAGCCAAGATTTTGGGGCTCTCGACACAGATACGCAGTATTTT. It encodes CASSQDFGALDTDTQYF.

The chain links TRBV7-8 to TRBJ2-2; TRBD1 matches 8 bases. The CDR3 extends over 16 amino acids. Unmatched junction bases numbered 3, after V lost 2 bases and J lost 1 base. The germline gives CDR1 SGHVS, CDR2 FQNEAQ. The CDR3 spells CASSLPTGGNTGELFF. The CDR3 DNA follows: TGTGCCAGCAGCTTACCCACAGGGGGGAACACCGGGGAGCTGTTTTTT.

This clonotype was seen once. The V call is TRBV11-2, the J call TRBJ1-6; no reliable D call. Germline V gene data show CDR1 as SGHAT and CDR2 as FQNNGV. V was cut by 5 bases and J by 8 bases, with 16 bases left in between. This CDR3 contains 15 residues. The CDR3 sequence is CASSAYRERDSPLHF. CDR3 coding DNA: TGTGCCAGCAGCGCGTACCGGGAGAGGGATTCACCCCTCCACTTT.